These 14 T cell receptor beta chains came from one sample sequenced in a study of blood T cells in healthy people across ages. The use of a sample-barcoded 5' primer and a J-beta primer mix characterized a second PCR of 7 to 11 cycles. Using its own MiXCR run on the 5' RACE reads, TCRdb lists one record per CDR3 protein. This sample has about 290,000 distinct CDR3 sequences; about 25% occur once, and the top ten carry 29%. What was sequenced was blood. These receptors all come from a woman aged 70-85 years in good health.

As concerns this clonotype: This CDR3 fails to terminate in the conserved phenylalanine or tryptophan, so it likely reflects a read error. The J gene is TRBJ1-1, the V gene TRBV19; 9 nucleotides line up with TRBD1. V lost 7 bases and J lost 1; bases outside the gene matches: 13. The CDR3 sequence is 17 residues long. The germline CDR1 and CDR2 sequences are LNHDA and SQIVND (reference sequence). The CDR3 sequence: CASIPGYWGQGNTEAFS. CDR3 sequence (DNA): TGTGCCAGTATCCCCGGGTATTGGGGACAGGGGAACACTGAAGCTTTCTCT.

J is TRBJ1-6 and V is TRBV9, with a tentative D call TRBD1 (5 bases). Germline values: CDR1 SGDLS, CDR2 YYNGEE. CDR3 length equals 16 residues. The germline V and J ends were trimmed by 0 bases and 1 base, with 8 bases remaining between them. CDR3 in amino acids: CASSVGQGSYNSPLHF. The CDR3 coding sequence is TGTGCCAGCAGCGTAGGCCAGGGATCCTATAATTCACCCCTCCACTTT.

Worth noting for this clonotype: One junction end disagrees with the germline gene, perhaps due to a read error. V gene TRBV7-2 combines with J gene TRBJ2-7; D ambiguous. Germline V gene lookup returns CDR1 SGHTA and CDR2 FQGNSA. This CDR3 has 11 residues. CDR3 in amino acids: CASSAAYGQYF. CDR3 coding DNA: TGTGCCAGCAGCGCCGCCTACGGGCAGTACTTC.

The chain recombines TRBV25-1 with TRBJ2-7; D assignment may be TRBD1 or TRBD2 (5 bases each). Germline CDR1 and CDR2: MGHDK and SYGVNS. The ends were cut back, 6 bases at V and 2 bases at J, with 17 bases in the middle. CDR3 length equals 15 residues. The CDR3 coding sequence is TGTGCCAGCAGGAGGGTTGGGACCGGCACCTACGAGCAGTACTTC. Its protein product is CASRRVGTGTYEQYF.

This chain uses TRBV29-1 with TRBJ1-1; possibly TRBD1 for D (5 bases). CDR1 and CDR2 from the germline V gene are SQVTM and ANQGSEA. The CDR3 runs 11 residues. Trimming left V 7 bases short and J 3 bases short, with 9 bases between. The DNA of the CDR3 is TGCAGCGGAGGGGCTTACACTGAAGCTTTCTTT. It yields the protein CSGGAYTEAFF.

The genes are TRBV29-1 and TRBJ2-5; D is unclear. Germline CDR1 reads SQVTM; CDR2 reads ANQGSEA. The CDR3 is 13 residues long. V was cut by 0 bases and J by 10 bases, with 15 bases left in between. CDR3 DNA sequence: TGCAGCGTTGAAGAAAGGGCACCCGGAGTCCAGTACTTC. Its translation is CSVEERAPGVQYF. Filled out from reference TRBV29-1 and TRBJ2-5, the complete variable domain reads SAVISQKPSRDICQRGTSLTIQCQVDSQVTMMFWYRQQPGQSLTLIATANQGSEATYESGFVIDKFPISRPNLTFSTLTVSNMSPEDSSIYLCSVEERAPGVQYFGPGTRLLVL.

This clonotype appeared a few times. CDR3 bases: TGCAGTGCTAGCTTCGGGACCTTCTCCTACGAGCAGTACTTC. Its protein product is CSASFGTFSYEQYF. This sequence joins TRBV20-1 and TRBJ2-5, with D tentatively TRBD1 or TRBD2 (5 bases each). Gene TRBJ2-7 matches the end of the DNA better, so the J call may be wrong. The germline CDR1 and CDR2 sequences are DFQATT and SNEGSKA (reference sequence). The CDR3 has 14 amino acids.

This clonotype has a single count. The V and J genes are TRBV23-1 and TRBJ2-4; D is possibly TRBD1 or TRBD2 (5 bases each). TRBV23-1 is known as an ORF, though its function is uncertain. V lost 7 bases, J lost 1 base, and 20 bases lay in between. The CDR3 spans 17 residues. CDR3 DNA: TGCGCCAGCACCCCTCTACTGGGAGAGGGGGCCAAAAACATTCAGTACTTC. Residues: CASTPLLGEGAKNIQYF.

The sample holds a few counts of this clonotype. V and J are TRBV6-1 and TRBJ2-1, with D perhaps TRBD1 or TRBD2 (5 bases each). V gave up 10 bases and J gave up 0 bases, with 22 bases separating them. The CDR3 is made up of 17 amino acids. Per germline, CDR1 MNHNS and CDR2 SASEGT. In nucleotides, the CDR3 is TGTGCCACGACCGGGGCTCCACCCTCGAGCTCCTACAATGAGCAGTTCTTC. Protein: CATTGAPPSSSYNEQFF.

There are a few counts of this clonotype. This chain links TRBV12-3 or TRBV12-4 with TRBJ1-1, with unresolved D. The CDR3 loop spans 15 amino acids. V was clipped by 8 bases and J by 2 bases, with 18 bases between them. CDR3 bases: TGTGCCAGCTGTCCCGCTGGAGGATATAACACTGAAGCTTTCTTT. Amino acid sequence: CASCPAGGYNTEAFF.

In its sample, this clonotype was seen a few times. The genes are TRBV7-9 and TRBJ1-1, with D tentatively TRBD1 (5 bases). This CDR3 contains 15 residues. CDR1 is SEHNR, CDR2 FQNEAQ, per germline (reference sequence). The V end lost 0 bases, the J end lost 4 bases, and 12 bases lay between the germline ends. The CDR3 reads CASSLALVGVTEAFF. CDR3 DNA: TGTGCCAGCAGCTTAGCGCTGGTAGGGGTCACTGAAGCTTTCTTT.

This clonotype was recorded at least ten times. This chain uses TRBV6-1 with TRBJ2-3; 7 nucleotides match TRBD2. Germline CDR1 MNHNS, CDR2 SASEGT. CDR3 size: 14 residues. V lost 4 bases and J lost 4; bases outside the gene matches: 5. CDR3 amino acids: CASSGQSGADTQYF. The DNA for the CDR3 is TGTGCCAGCAGTGGTCAAAGCGGGGCAGATACGCAGTATTTT.

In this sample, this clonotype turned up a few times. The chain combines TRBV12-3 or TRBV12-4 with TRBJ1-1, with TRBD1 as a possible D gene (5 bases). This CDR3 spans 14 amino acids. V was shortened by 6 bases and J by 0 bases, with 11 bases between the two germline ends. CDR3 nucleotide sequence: TGTGCCAGCAGAGCCGGGACGCTGAACACTGAAGCTTTCTTT. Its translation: CASRAGTLNTEAFF.

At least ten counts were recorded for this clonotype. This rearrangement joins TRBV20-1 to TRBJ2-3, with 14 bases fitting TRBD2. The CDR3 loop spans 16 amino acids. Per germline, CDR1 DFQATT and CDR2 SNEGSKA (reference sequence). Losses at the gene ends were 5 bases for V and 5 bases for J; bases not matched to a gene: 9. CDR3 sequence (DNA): TGCAGTGCTTCCCCGGGACTAGCGGGAGAGGGAGATACGCAGTATTTT. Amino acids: CSASPGLAGEGDTQYF.